The 12 T cell receptor beta chains below come from one sample, sequenced in a study of blood T cells in healthy people across ages. The authors ran a second PCR of about 6 to 11 cycles using a sample-barcoded 5' primer and a J-beta primer mix. TCRdb independently ran MiXCR on the 5' RACE reads; one entry per CDR3 protein. The data show roughly 800,000 distinct CDR3 sequences, roughly 60% seen once. Sample: blood. The receptors stem from a man aged 25-45 years in good health.

This chain connects TRBV7-2 to TRBJ2-3; 11 bases match TRBD2. This CDR3 has 15 amino acids. The ends lost 5 bases at V and 4 bases at J; junction bases unmatched: 5. The germline V gene has CDR1 SGHTA and CDR2 FQGNSA. CDR3: CASSPGLAVSDTQYF. The CDR3 DNA reads TGTGCCAGCAGCCCGGGACTAGCGGTCTCAGATACGCAGTATTTT.

This chain uses TRBV10-1 with TRBJ2-7, with D unresolved. Looked up from germline, CDR1 is WNHNN and CDR2 is SYGVQD (reference sequence). The germline V and J ends were trimmed by 0 bases and 3 bases, with 9 bases remaining between them. The length of the CDR3 is 14 residues. The CDR3 sequence: CASSESGIIYEQYF. The DNA of the CDR3 is TGCGCCAGCAGTGAGTCCGGCATTATCTACGAGCAGTACTTC.

The chain has TRBV3-1 and TRBJ2-3; D gene ambiguous. Germline assignment: CDR1 LGHDT and CDR2 YNNKEL (reference sequence). This CDR3 has 14 amino acids. Trimming removed 4 bases at V and 5 bases at J, with 13 bases between. CDR3 sequence reads: CASSPTITGDTQYF. In nucleotides, the CDR3 is TGTGCCAGCAGCCCAACGATTACTGGAGATACGCAGTATTTT.

The V and J genes are TRBV11-2 and TRBJ2-5; TRBD2 aligns across 8 bases. Germline-derived CDR1 and CDR2 are SGHAT and FQNNGV. The CDR3 length is 16 residues. Germline trimming cut 1 base from V and 1 base from J; bases unmatched to any gene: 5. The CDR3 DNA reads TGTGCCAGCAGCTTAGGGGGTACTAGCGGCCAAGAGACCCAGTACTTC. As protein: CASSLGGTSGQETQYF. The full variable domain, with the rest looked up from reference TRBV11-2 and TRBJ2-5, is EAGVAQSPRYKIIEKRQSVAFWCNPISGHATLYWYQQILGQGPKLLIQFQNNGVVDDSQLPKDRFSAERLKGVDSTLKIQPAKLEDSAVYLCASSLGGTSGQETQYFGPGTRLLVL.

The genes are TRBV6-6 and TRBJ2-1; 11 bases are a match to TRBD1. Germline V gene sequence: CDR1 MNHNY, CDR2 SVGAGI (reference sequence). With 7 bases clipped from V and 4 bases from J, the junction kept 6 bases outside the gene matches. The CDR3 extends over 15 amino acids. In DNA form, the CDR3 reads TGTGCCAGCATGCGGGGACAGGGGGTTTACAATGAGCAGTTCTTC. Amino acids: CASMRGQGVYNEQFF.

In regard to this clonotype: One end of the junction fails to match germline, which may point to a read error. V is TRBV7-2 and J is TRBJ2-7; the D gene is possibly TRBD1 (6 bases). The CDR3 loop spans 13 amino acids. CDR1 and CDR2 from the germline V gene are SGHTA and FQGNSA. Written as DNA, the CDR3 is TGTGCCCGCAGCTTCACAGGGATAAACGAGCAGTACTTC. It codes for CARSFTGINEQYF.

Notes on this clonotype: A much larger clone sits a single nucleotide away, making a read error possible. The chain employs TRBV20-1 and TRBJ2-1; 7 nucleotides agree with TRBD2. This CDR3 has 14 amino acids. The germline CDR1 and CDR2 sequences are DFQATT and SNEGSKA (reference sequence). With V trimmed by 6 bases and J by 6 bases, 11 bases remained unmatched. CDR3 amino acids: CSAGLWTSSNEQFF. CDR3 sequence (DNA): TGCAGTGCGGGACTATGGACTAGTTCCAATGAGCAGTTCTTC.

This chain connects TRBV29-1 to TRBJ2-3; D not resolved. This CDR3 has 15 residues. Deletions cut 0 bases from V and 4 bases from J, with 14 bases between. Germline CDR1 reads SQVTM; CDR2 reads ANQGSEA. The CDR3 DNA reads as TGCAGCGTTGAAGATCGGGCGTGGAGCGCAGATACGCAGTATTTT. Protein sequence: CSVEDRAWSADTQYF.

This clonotype turned up a few times. The V call is TRBV4-2, the J call TRBJ2-7, with D unclear. CDR3 size: 13 residues. Germline V gives CDR1 LGHNA, CDR2 YNFKEQ. V shed 3 bases and J shed 2 bases, with 8 bases lying between them. CDR3 nucleotide sequence: TGTGCCAGCAGCCACGCCCGTACCTACGAGCAGTACTTC. Residues: CASSHARTYEQYF.

This rearrangement joins TRBV15 to TRBJ2-1; no definite D call. The V and J ends lost 1 base and 5 bases respectively, with 3 bases between them. Germline-derived CDR1 and CDR2 are LNHNV and YYDKDF (reference sequence). The CDR3 spans 12 residues. The CDR3 coding sequence is TGTGCCACCAGCAGAGGAAACAATGAGCAGTTCTTC. Its protein product is CATSRGNNEQFF.

The V call is TRBV7-4, the J call TRBJ2-4; perhaps TRBD1 as D (5 bases). The CDR3 has 15 amino acids. Germline loops: CDR1 SGHVT, CDR2 SQSDAQ. The V end was cut by 5 bases, the J end by 6 bases, with 17 bases between. The CDR3 DNA sequence: TGTGCCAGCAGCGCCCTCCGCAGGGTTGGAAACATTCAGTACTTC. Its translation: CASSALRRVGNIQYF.

In its sample, this clonotype was seen many times. The chain recombines TRBV28 with TRBJ2-4, with TRBD2 matching over 14 bases. The CDR3 loop spans 18 amino acids. The trim removed 5 bases at V and 3 bases at J, leaving 9 bases unmatched. The germline CDR1 and CDR2 sequences are MDHEN and SYDVKM. CDR3: CASSQTSGRAFGKNIQYF. The DNA of the CDR3 is TGTGCCAGCAGTCAGACTAGCGGGAGGGCCTTTGGCAAAAACATTCAGTACTTC. The complete variable domain, with remaining parts taken from reference TRBV28 and TRBJ2-4, reads DVKVTQSSRYLVKRTGEKVFLECVQDMDHENMFWYRQDPGLGLRLIYFSYDVKMKEKGDIPEGYSVSREKKERFSLILESASTNQTSMYLCASSQTSGRAFGKNIQYFGAGTRLSVL.